The rows below give T cell receptor beta chains drawn from one sample of a study of CD8 T cells in Susac syndrome. TCRdb ran MiXCR on the immunoSEQ multiplex PCR reads and lists one entry per CDR3 protein. Counted here are about 76,000 distinct CDR3 sequences, 91% occurring once; the ten biggest clones make up less than 0.6%. Sequencing was done on a sample of CD8+ T cells from PBMCs. These receptors came from a human donor with multiple sclerosis. Each CDR3 is given without its conserved first and last residue. Each record gives: CDR3 protein, J gene, V gene.

CDR3aa: ASSLGRGPYEQY
j_gene: TRBJ2-7
v_gene: TRBV28

CDR3aa: ASSIRGQPWEEAF
j_gene: TRBJ1-1
v_gene: TRBV19

CDR3aa: ASSYGTTEAF
j_gene: TRBJ1-1
v_gene: TRBV6-6

CDR3aa: ASSPAPGAAKNIQY
j_gene: TRBJ2-4
v_gene: TRBV11-2

CDR3aa: ASSFRGALIYEQY
j_gene: TRBJ2-7
v_gene: TRBV28

CDR3aa: AIRETPSSGNTIY
j_gene: TRBJ1-3
v_gene: TRBV10-3

CDR3aa: ATSDSSSGIFYNEQF
j_gene: TRBJ2-1
v_gene: TRBV24-1

CDR3aa: ASSYPRTRPGNEQF
j_gene: TRBJ2-1
v_gene: TRBV6-5

CDR3aa: ASSGTSSSYNEQF
j_gene: TRBJ2-1
v_gene: TRBV4-3

CDR3aa: ASSERTSGGQETQY
j_gene: TRBJ2-5
v_gene: TRBV13

CDR3aa: ASSSTGVTEAF
j_gene: TRBJ1-1
v_gene: TRBV5-6

CDR3aa: AWSVHSGTEAF
j_gene: TRBJ1-1
v_gene: TRBV30

CDR3aa: ASSSPGTGNEQY
j_gene: TRBJ2-7
v_gene: TRBV5-4